Shown below are 24 T cell receptor beta chains from a single sample sequenced in a study of T cell responses to AZD1222 COVID-19 vaccine. The method was immunoSEQ multiplex PCR; TCRdb's version includes in-frame clones alone and lacks a portion of them. Among 150,000 or so clones listed, 89% were seen once. Sequencing used peripheral blood, obtained on day 0 of AZD1222 vaccination. These receptors were collected from an adult in good health.

This sequence joins TRBV5-6 and TRBJ1-3; the D is unclear. Germline lookup yields CDR1 SGHDT and CDR2 YYEEEE. CDR3 length equals 11 residues. Trimming removed 4 bases from V and 10 bases from J, with 9 bases in between. CDR3 nucleotides: TGTGCCAGCAGCAACGAGGTGACCATATATTTT. This encodes CASSNEVTIYF.

The chain combines TRBV10-1 with TRBJ2-1, with D perhaps TRBD1 (7 bases). CDR1 is WNHNN, CDR2 SYGVQD, per germline (reference sequence). This CDR3 region has 15 residues. V lost 0 bases and J 8 bases, leaving 14 bases between the germline ends. CDR3 nucleotides: TGCGCCAGCAGTGAGTCGGGCAGGGGGGCAGATGAGCAGTTCTTC. Translated, it gives CASSESGRGADEQFF.

The chain recombines TRBV27 with TRBJ1-1; 10 bases fit TRBD1. This CDR3 has 15 residues. J gave up 6 bases and V 3 bases, and 7 bases lay outside the gene matches. The germline V gene has CDR1 MNHEY and CDR2 SMNVEV (reference sequence). The CDR3 DNA is TGTGCCAGCAGTTTTTTCCGGGACAGGGGATCTGAAGCTTTCTTT. Translating gives CASSFFRDRGSEAFF.

This clone was observed a few times. The genes are TRBV2 and TRBJ1-6; unclear D gene. The length of the CDR3 is 14 residues. The V gene's germline CDR1 is SNHLY and CDR2 FYNNEI. V gave up 6 bases and J gave up 0 bases, with 6 bases separating them. CDR3 sequence: CASSQSSYNSPLHF. CDR3 sequence (DNA): TGTGCCAGCAGCCAGAGCTCCTATAATTCACCCCTCCACTTT.

CDR3 coding DNA: TGTGCCTGGAGTGACCAGGGATGGCATGGCTACACCTTC. Protein product: CAWSDQGWHGYTF. This chain uses TRBV30 with TRBJ1-2, with a possible D match to TRBD1 (5 bases). This CDR3 comprises 13 residues. Trimming removed 1 base at V and 6 bases at J, with 12 bases between. Germline CDR1 reads GTSNPN; CDR2 reads SVGIG (reference sequence).

The chain employs TRBV7-6 and TRBJ1-6, with TRBD1 matching over 8 bases. The V segment lost 5 bases and the J segment 8 bases; nucleotides outside the gene matches: 8. Per germline, CDR1 SGHVS and CDR2 FNYEAQ. This CDR3 is built from 15 residues. The CDR3 loop is CASSPRQGADSPLHF. CDR3 sequence (DNA): TGTGCCAGCAGCCCCCGCCAGGGGGCTGATTCACCCCTCCACTTT.

The rearrangement uses TRBV3-1 (or the pseudogene TRBV3-2) and TRBJ2-7; TRBD2 matches at 11 bases. CDR3 length equals 12 residues. The germline CDR1 and CDR2 sequences are LGHDT and YNNKEL (reference sequence). Unmatched junction bases numbered 1, after V lost 9 bases and J lost 3 bases. CDR3 nucleotide sequence: TGTGCCAGTGGGACTAGCGGCTACGAGCAGTACTTC. This codes for CASGTSGYEQYF.

The V call is TRBV6-2 or TRBV6-3, the J call TRBJ1-1, with D maybe TRBD1 (6 bases). This CDR3 comprises 17 residues. CDR1 MNHEY and CDR2 SVGEGT come from the germline V gene. V dropped 2 bases and J dropped 1 base, with 17 bases sitting between them. In DNA, the CDR3 is TGTGCCAGCAGTTACACCGAGGGGGATGGCACGAACACTGAAGCTTTCTTT. Protein: CASSYTEGDGTNTEAFF.

Only a few counts were recorded for this clone. V and J are TRBV7-2 and TRBJ1-4; no firm D call. This CDR3 has 15 residues. Germline loops: CDR1 SGHTA, CDR2 FQGNSA. V lost 1 base and J lost 4, with 10 bases in between. Here the CDR3 DNA reads TGTGCCAGCAGCTTAGTAGCAGGACTTAATGAAAAACTGTTTTTT. Residues: CASSLVAGLNEKLFF. The variable domain in full, with the rest retrieved from reference TRBV7-2 and TRBJ1-4, is GAGVSQSPSNKVTEKGKDVELRCDPISGHTALYWYRQSLGQGLEFLIYFQGNSAPDKSGLPSDRFSAERTGGSVSTLTIQRTQQEDSAVYLCASSLVAGLNEKLFFGSGTQLSVL.

This clone was found once. The rearrangement uses TRBV7-9 and TRBJ1-1; the D gene is possibly TRBD1 (6 bases). Per the germline V gene, CDR1 is SEHNR and CDR2 is FQNEAQ (reference sequence). CDR3 length: 14 amino acids. V was shortened by 1 base and J by 1 base, with 7 bases between the two germline ends. In DNA form, the CDR3 reads TGTGCCAGCAGCTTAGAGACAGGGAACACTGAAGCTTTCTTT. Amino acid sequence: CASSLETGNTEAFF.

J is TRBJ1-4 and V is TRBV25-1, with TRBD1 as a possible D gene (5 bases). Germline-derived CDR1 and CDR2 are MGHDK and SYGVNS. This CDR3 has 15 residues. Trimming pared 4 bases from V and 8 bases from J, leaving 17 bases between. The CDR3 spells CASSGWGPIKEKLFF. In DNA, the CDR3 is TGTGCCAGCAGTGGGTGGGGACCGATTAAAGAAAAACTGTTTTTT.

Here the CDR3 DNA reads TGTGCCAGCAGTCCAGCGGGACGAGAGAACACTGAAGCTTTCTTT. The encoded protein is CASSPAGRENTEAFF. J is TRBJ1-1 and V is TRBV27; possible D gene TRBD1, 5 bases. The CDR3 sequence is 15 residues long. Trimming removed 5 bases at V and 1 base at J, with 14 bases between. CDR1 is MNHEY, CDR2 SMNVEV, per germline (reference sequence).

The chain carries TRBV13 and TRBJ1-2; 10 bases map to TRBD1. V was pared by 9 bases and J by 4 bases, with 8 bases of the junction left unmatched. The CDR3 sequence is 14 residues long. Germline V gene data show CDR1 as PRHDT and CDR2 as FYEKMQ (reference sequence). This CDR3 is CASTGTGDAYGYTF. DNA for the CDR3: TGTGCCAGTACCGGGACAGGGGATGCCTATGGCTACACCTTC.

This clone was seen a single time. V and J are TRBV12-3 or TRBV12-4 and TRBJ1-1; D gene ambiguous. Trimming stripped 5 bases from V and 2 bases from J, with 9 bases between. The CDR3 is 13 amino acids. Here the CDR3 DNA reads TGTGCCAGCAGTGCGAGAGTCAACACTGAAGCTTTCTTT. It is translated as CASSARVNTEAFF.

This chain joins TRBV5-1 and TRBJ2-7; a possible D gene is TRBD2 (6 bases). CDR1 SGHRS and CDR2 YFSETQ come from the germline V gene. Trimming left V 5 bases short and J 3 bases short, with 12 bases between. The CDR3 sequence is 13 residues long. CDR3 residues: CASRPGVGYEQYF. The CDR3 nucleotides read TGCGCCAGCAGACCGGGAGTGGGCTACGAGCAGTACTTC. Together with reference TRBV5-1 and TRBJ2-7, the CDR3 gives the full variable domain: KAGVTQTPRYLIKTRGQQVTLSCSPISGHRSVSWYQQTPGQGLQFLFEYFSETQRNKGNFPGRFSGRQFSNSRSEMNVSTLELGDSALYLCASRPGVGYEQYFGPGTRLTVT.

This clone appeared a few times. V and J are TRBV14 and TRBJ2-5; D perhaps matches TRBD2 (6 bases). Germline V gene sequence: CDR1 SGHDN, CDR2 FVKESK. CDR3 length: 17 residues. Trimming took 0 bases from V and 2 from J, leaving 16 bases between them. The CDR3 DNA follows: TGTGCCAGCAGCCAAGATTGGGCTAGCGAAAGACAAGAGACCCAGTACTTC. Translation: CASSQDWASERQETQYF.

The chain carries TRBV11-2 and TRBJ2-3; TRBD2 agrees at 12 bases. The CDR3 sequence is 15 residues long. CDR1 is SGHAT, CDR2 FQNNGV, per germline. V shed 9 bases and J 2 bases; nucleotides not matched to a gene: 6. The CDR3 loop is CASLGLAGPTDTQYF. The CDR3, as DNA: TGTGCCAGTCTTGGACTAGCGGGACCCACAGATACGCAGTATTTT.

V and J are TRBV3-1 (or the pseudogene TRBV3-2) and TRBJ2-1; D not resolved. The germline V gene has CDR1 LGHDT and CDR2 YNNKEL (reference sequence). This CDR3 contains 14 residues. V was pared by 6 bases and J by 8 bases, with 17 bases between. The CDR3 loop is CASRPSLGPHEQFF. In DNA, the CDR3 is TGTGCCAGCAGACCAAGTTTAGGTCCCCATGAGCAGTTCTTC.

The chain is built from TRBV2 and TRBJ2-2; 8 nucleotides align to TRBD2. Trimming took 7 bases from V and 6 from J; bases not matched to a gene: 10. Germline V gives CDR1 SNHLY, CDR2 FYNNEI. This CDR3 is built from 15 residues. The CDR3 DNA follows: TGTGCCAGCACCTGGGAGCGGGAGAGCGCCGGGGAGCTGTTTTTT. This encodes CASTWERESAGELFF.

The rearrangement links TRBV6-2 or TRBV6-3 to TRBJ2-3, with 15 bases lining up with TRBD2. Germline V gene lookup returns CDR1 MNHEY and CDR2 SVGEGT. The CDR3 loop spans 18 amino acids. Germline trimming cut 5 bases from V and 6 bases from J; bases unmatched to any gene: 12. CDR3 bases: TGTGCCAGCAGTAGGACTAGCGGGAGGGCCAGGAGAATGGATACGCAGTATTTT. Translated: CASSRTSGRARRMDTQYF.

The chain joins TRBV27 to TRBJ1-3; D is ambiguous. V was pared by 3 bases and J by 0 bases, with 9 bases between. This CDR3 region has 15 residues. The germline gives CDR1 MNHEY, CDR2 SMNVEV (reference sequence). The CDR3 sequence: CASSFSGGSGNTIYF. As DNA, the CDR3 is TGTGCCAGCAGTTTCTCCGGAGGCTCTGGAAACACCATATATTTT.

The V gene is TRBV10-2, the J gene TRBJ1-1, with 7 bases aligning to TRBD1. This CDR3 region has 14 residues. Germline CDR1 WSHSY, CDR2 SAAADI. The trim removed 6 bases at V and 0 bases at J, leaving 4 bases unmatched. DNA for the CDR3: TGCGCCAGCAGCCGGGACAGTATGAACACTGAAGCTTTCTTT. Residues: CASSRDSMNTEAFF.

The V call is TRBV4-3, the J call TRBJ1-2, with a tentative D call TRBD1 (6 bases). The germline V and J ends were trimmed by 2 bases and 5 bases, with 9 bases remaining between them. The CDR3 is 13 amino acids. CDR1 LGHNA and CDR2 YSLEER come from the germline V gene. The CDR3 region has the DNA TGCGCCAGCAGCCAAACGGACAGTTATGGCTACACCTTC. Translating gives CASSQTDSYGYTF.

The J gene is TRBJ2-3, the V gene TRBV6-2 or TRBV6-3, with D maybe TRBD2 (5 bases). Germline V gene data show CDR1 as MNHEY and CDR2 as SVGEGT. V was pared by 0 bases and J by 0 bases, with 7 bases between. The CDR3 has 15 amino acids. CDR3 DNA: TGTGCCAGCAGTTACTCGACTACTAGCACAGATACGCAGTATTTT. Protein: CASSYSTTSTDTQYF.